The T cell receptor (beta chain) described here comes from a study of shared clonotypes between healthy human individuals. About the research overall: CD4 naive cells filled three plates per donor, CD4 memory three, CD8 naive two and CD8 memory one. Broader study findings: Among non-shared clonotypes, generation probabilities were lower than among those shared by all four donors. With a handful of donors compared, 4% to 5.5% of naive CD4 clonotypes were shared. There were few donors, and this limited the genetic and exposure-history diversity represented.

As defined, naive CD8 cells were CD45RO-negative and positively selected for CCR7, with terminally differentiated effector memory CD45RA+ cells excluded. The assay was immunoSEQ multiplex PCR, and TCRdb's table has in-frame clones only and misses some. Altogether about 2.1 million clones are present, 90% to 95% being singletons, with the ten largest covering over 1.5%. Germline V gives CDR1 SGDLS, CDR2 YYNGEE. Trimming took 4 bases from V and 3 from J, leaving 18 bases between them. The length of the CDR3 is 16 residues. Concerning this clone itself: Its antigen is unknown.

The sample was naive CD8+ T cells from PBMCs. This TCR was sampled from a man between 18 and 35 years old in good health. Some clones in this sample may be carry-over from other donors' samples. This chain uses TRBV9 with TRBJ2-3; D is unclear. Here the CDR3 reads CASSPNSGPRTDTQYF. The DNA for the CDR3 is TGTGCCAGCAGCCCAAACTCGGGCCCTCGTACAGATACGCAGTATTTT.